This is a list of T cell receptor beta chains from one sample in a study of PD-L1 blockade in urothelial cancer. Repertoires were generated with immunoSEQ multiplex PCR, while TCRdb's copy carries only in-frame clones and drops some. This table has 75,000 to 95,000 clones, approximately 89% appearing once. The sequenced sample was PBMCs, obtained around atezolizumab (anti-PD-L1) treatment. These receptor sequences come from an elderly woman with urothelial cancer. CDR3s leave out the opening cysteine and the closing phenylalanine or tryptophan. Size values are once, few and many counts, or a class for expanded clones, and some rows have none.

size: once; V: TRBV7-9; CDR3: ASSPGVQPQH
size: .; V: TRBV5-1; CDR3: ASSLERIDPTNEQF
size: .; V: TRBV15; CDR3: ATSRGQSRELF
size: .; V: TRBV19; CDR3: ASSGGQGNPYEQY
size: .; V: TRBV6-1; CDR3: ASSVNWDSIHQPQH
size: .; V: TRBV9; CDR3: ASSVGSAAGSNTEAF
size: .; V: TRBV11-2; CDR3: ASSLGGLGSTGTQY
size: .; V: TRBV5-6; CDR3: ASSSEPSAANTGELF
size: .; V: TRBV10-3; CDR3: AISELIETQY
size: .; V: TRBV4-2; CDR3: ASSQGGAGGTLELF
size: .; V: TRBV11-2; CDR3: ASSPSRDTEAF
size: .; V: TRBV30; CDR3: AWRERDRGRGESNQPQH
size: .; V: TRBV14; CDR3: ASSHDRAGQY
size: once; V: TRBV6-1; CDR3: ASSELAGGGETQY